The T cell receptor beta chain described here comes from a study of T cell responses to AZD1222 COVID-19 vaccine. Overall study: Samples with a second dose at about 4 or about 12 weeks were pooled together. Study results and caveats: Females outnumbered males among donors, who were mostly white British; clonal diversity was possibly underestimated. All repertoire sampling was performed exclusively after the peak T cell response.

CDR3 length: 15 amino acids. Germline CDR1 reads SGHRS; CDR2 reads YFSETQ. The V gene end was trimmed by 4 bases and the J gene end by 4 bases; junction bases not matched to a gene: 6. Only in-frame clones appear in the TCRdb table, and some are missing; sequencing was by immunoSEQ multiplex PCR. This sample yields 40,000 to 55,000 clones, of which around 80% are seen a single time; around 3.6% belongs to the top ten. This clone is a singleton in its sample. The target antigen is unknown. The chain links TRBV5-1 to TRBJ1-5, with TRBD1 identical over 9 bases. This receptor was taken from an adult in good health. The input for sequencing was peripheral blood, taken on day 0 of AZD1222 vaccination. The CDR3, as DNA: TGCGCCAGCAGCCCGGGGGGGACAGGGAATCAGCCCCAGCATTTT. It specifies CASSPGGTGNQPQHF. Looking up the rest from reference TRBV5-1 and TRBJ1-5 gives the full variable domain: KAGVTQTPRYLIKTRGQQVTLSCSPISGHRSVSWYQQTPGQGLQFLFEYFSETQRNKGNFPGRFSGRQFSNSRSEMNVSTLELGDSALYLCASSPGGTGNQPQHFGDGTRLSIL.